One and the same sample provided the 18 T cell receptor beta chains below, sequenced in a study of T cells in Graves' hyperthyroidism and ophthalmopathy. The investigators amplified TCR beta CDR3 regions from RNA transcripts. TCR CDR3 regions were first amplified by RT-PCR with HTBI primers. TCRdb passed the multiplex PCR reads through MiXCR, listing each CDR3 protein once. The repertoire consists of about 620,000 distinct CDR3 sequences, with 16% occurring once and the leading ten covering 3.8%. The sequenced sample consisted of blood. These TCRs come from a woman younger than 45 with Graves' hyperthyroidism.

Comments on this clonotype: A read error may explain this, as a much larger clone is one base away. CDR3 in DNA: TGTGCCAGCACTCCCTCTGGAAACCGGGTCTCTGACCCAGATACGCAGTATTTT. Translating gives CASTPSGNRVSDPDTQYF. V usage is TRBV27 and J usage is TRBJ2-3; D not certain. V lost 7 bases and J 4 bases, leaving 27 bases between the germline ends. CDR3 length: 18 residues. Germline lookup yields CDR1 MNHEY and CDR2 SMNVEV (reference sequence).

The chain employs TRBV20-1 and TRBJ1-5; D may be TRBD1 (5 bases). Trimming took off 0 bases at V and 7 bases at J, with 13 bases between the two ends. Germline CDR1 is DFQATT and CDR2 is SNEGSKA (reference sequence). This CDR3 spans 14 amino acids. The CDR3 spells CSARDPGSGQPQHF. CDR3 nucleotide sequence: TGCAGTGCTAGAGATCCAGGGTCCGGACAGCCCCAGCATTTT.

This clonotype appeared many times. This sequence joins TRBV24-1 and TRBJ2-7, with D unclear. V lost 3 bases to trimming and J lost 3 bases, with 20 bases between them. Germline CDR1 reads KGHDR; CDR2 reads SFDVKD. CDR3 length: 17 amino acids. The CDR3 nucleotides read TGTGCCACCAGTGATCCCTACGAAGACCCTAATTTCTACGAGCAGTACTTC. Translated, it gives CATSDPYEDPNFYEQYF.

This clonotype was picked up many times. The CDR3 nucleotides are TGCAGCGTTGAAGAGCGCAGGGCACGCGGGTGCACCTTC. Protein product: CSVEERRARGCTF. The chain combines TRBV29-1 with TRBJ1-2; D is possibly TRBD1 (5 bases). CDR3 size: 13 residues. Germline assignment: CDR1 SQVTM and CDR2 ANQGSEA. V was shortened by 0 bases and J by 13 bases, with 18 bases between the two germline ends.

About this clonotype: Without the conserved terminal phenylalanine or tryptophan, this CDR3 likely stems from a read error. This rearrangement joins TRBV6-1 to TRBJ2-7, with D maybe TRBD2 (6 bases). Trimming left V 11 bases short and J 2 bases short, with 13 bases between. The CDR3 runs 12 residues. CDR1 and CDR2 (germline): MNHNS, SASEGT. This CDR3 reads CACRDSPYEQYL. The CDR3, as DNA: TGTGCCTGCCGGGACTCTCCCTACGAGCAGTACCTC.

This clonotype was observed at least ten times. The chain carries TRBV6-1 and TRBJ1-1; D uncertain. The CDR3 is made up of 14 amino acids. CDR1 and CDR2 (germline): MNHNS, SASEGT. V was trimmed by 7 bases and J by 4 bases, leaving 16 bases between them. The CDR3 region has the DNA TGTGCCAGCACCCAACTCTCGGGATTCACTGAAGCTTTCTTT. Amino acid sequence: CASTQLSGFTEAFF.

The CDR3 DNA is TGCAGTGCTCCCGGTCTAGCGGGAGGTGGCAGTGAGCAGTTCTTC. Translated, it gives CSAPGLAGGGSEQFF. V and J are TRBV20-1 and TRBJ2-1, with 11 bases that match TRBD2. The CDR3 length is 15 residues. Germline CDR1 is DFQATT and CDR2 is SNEGSKA (reference sequence). V was pared by 5 bases and J by 9 bases, with 12 bases of the junction left unmatched.

J is TRBJ2-7 and V is TRBV18; 8 bases are a match to TRBD2. V was clipped by 3 bases and J by 2 bases; unmatched bases: 9. CDR1 is KGHSH and CDR2 is LQKENI in the germline V gene. The CDR3 loop spans 16 amino acids. CDR3 residues: CASSPRTSGETYEQYF. The CDR3 DNA reads as TGTGCCAGCTCACCTCGAACTAGCGGAGAAACCTACGAGCAGTACTTC.

The CDR3 DNA sequence: TGCAGCGTTGACCGCAGGGATCGGGGCTCCTACGAGCAGTACTTC. This translates into CSVDRRDRGSYEQYF. This rearrangement joins TRBV29-1 to TRBJ2-7; perhaps D is TRBD1 or TRBD2 (5 bases each). V was cut by 3 bases and J by 0 bases, with 15 bases left in between. The CDR3 runs 15 residues. The V gene's germline CDR1 is SQVTM and CDR2 ANQGSEA.

This clonotype has only a few counts. The rearrangement uses TRBV13 and TRBJ2-3; maybe TRBD1 (5 bases). The ends were cut back, 5 bases at V and 1 base at J, with 10 bases in the middle. Germline CDR1 PRHDT, CDR2 FYEKMQ (reference sequence). The CDR3 has 14 residues. CDR3 amino acids: CASSPDSRTDTQYF. CDR3 bases: TGTGCCAGCAGCCCCGACAGCCGCACAGATACGCAGTATTTT.

In this sample, this clonotype turned up many times. This chain connects TRBV5-1 to TRBJ2-7; D possibly corresponds to TRBD2 (6 bases). The CDR3 length is 15 residues. The germline V and J ends were trimmed by 2 bases and 1 base, with 13 bases remaining between them. CDR1 is SGHRS and CDR2 is YFSETQ in the germline V gene. Written as DNA, the CDR3 is TGCGCCAGCAGCTTTGGAGGGGCTAATTCCTACGAGCAGTACTTC. Protein: CASSFGGANSYEQYF.

This clonotype was counted at least ten times. The gene calls are TRBV11-2 and TRBJ2-3, with a possible D match to TRBD2 (6 bases). The CDR3 is 17 residues long. In germline, CDR1 is SGHAT, CDR2 FQNNGV. Trimming left V 0 bases short and J 5 bases short, with 18 bases between. The chain's CDR3 is CASSLDLAGFRRDTQYF. The CDR3 DNA sequence: TGTGCCAGCAGCTTAGATCTTGCGGGGTTTCGGCGAGATACGCAGTATTTT. The entire variable domain, with the rest obtained from reference TRBV11-2 and TRBJ2-3, is as follows: EAGVAQSPRYKIIEKRQSVAFWCNPISGHATLYWYQQILGQGPKLLIQFQNNGVVDDSQLPKDRFSAERLKGVDSTLKIQPAKLEDSAVYLCASSLDLAGFRRDTQYFGPGTRLTVL.

Regarding this clonotype: A read error is likely, as this CDR3 ends without the conserved phenylalanine or tryptophan. The V and J genes are TRBV12-3 or TRBV12-4 and TRBJ2-5, with 13 nucleotides matching TRBD2. There are 15 residues in the CDR3. The V and J ends lost 5 bases and 2 bases, in that order; junction bases with no gene match: 2. The CDR3 reads CASSTGLAGQETQYL. The DNA of the CDR3 is TGTGCCAGCAGTACGGGACTAGCGGGGCAAGAGACCCAGTACCTC.

This clonotype was picked up many times. The chain uses TRBV2 and TRBJ2-5; D is perhaps TRBD2 (7 bases). CDR1 is SNHLY, CDR2 FYNNEI, per germline. V lost 7 bases to trimming and J lost 5 bases, with 14 bases between them. CDR3 length: 13 amino acids. The CDR3 DNA is TGTGCCAGCATCCGGGGGGCCAGGGAGACCCAGTACTTC. It yields the protein CASIRGARETQYF.

At least ten counts were recorded for this clonotype. The rearrangement joins TRBV6-1 to TRBJ1-2, with D unresolved. CDR1 and CDR2 (germline): MNHNS, SASEGT. The CDR3 covers 15 residues. V was cut by 6 bases and J by 4 bases, with 18 bases left in between. CDR3 in DNA: TGTGCCAGCAGGGAAACACCGCGGGCGGTCTATGGCTACACCTTC. Encoded protein: CASRETPRAVYGYTF.

At least ten counts were recorded for this clonotype. V gene TRBV28 combines with J gene TRBJ2-1; TRBD2 matches at 10 bases. The CDR3 spans 12 residues. In germline, CDR1 is MDHEN, CDR2 SYDVKM. Losses at the gene ends were 6 bases for V and 8 bases for J; bases not matched to a gene: 1. The DNA of the CDR3 is TGTGCCAGCAGGAGCGGGAGGGATGAGCAGTTCTTC. This translates into CASRSGRDEQFF.

This clonotype was detected ten times or more. The gene calls are TRBV15 and TRBJ2-6; no clear D. V dropped 6 bases and J dropped 0 bases, with 12 bases sitting between them. The CDR3 totals 16 residues. CDR1 is LNHNV and CDR2 is YYDKDF in the germline V gene (reference sequence). As DNA, the CDR3 is TGTGCCACCAGAGGGAAGTCGTCCTCTGGGGCCAACGTCCTGACTTTC. Protein sequence: CATRGKSSSGANVLTF.

This chain joins TRBV29-1 and TRBJ2-3; 7 nucleotides align to TRBD2. J was trimmed by 3 bases and V by 7 bases; bases with no gene match: 7. The CDR3 extends over 13 amino acids. In germline, CDR1 is SQVTM, CDR2 ANQGSEA. CDR3 residues: CSADWGGTDTQYF. The DNA of the CDR3 is TGCAGCGCAGATTGGGGGGGAACAGATACGCAGTATTTT.